These 4 T cell receptor beta chains were all obtained from the same sample, sequenced in a study of T cells in Graves' hyperthyroidism and ophthalmopathy. From RNA transcripts, TCR beta CDR3 regions were amplified. First-round RT-PCR with HTBI primers amplified the TCR CDR3 region. TCRdb analysed the multiplex PCR reads with MiXCR anew, one entry per CDR3 protein. The data hold roughly 500,000 distinct CDR3 sequences, with approximately 22% observed a single time. Input material: blood. Every receptor here comes from a woman aged 70-85 years with Graves' ophthalmopathy.

V is TRBV6-1 and J is TRBJ2-2; D may correspond to TRBD1 or TRBD2 (5 bases each). This CDR3 spans 16 amino acids. CDR1 and CDR2 from the germline V gene are MNHNS and SASEGT. V was pared by 6 bases and J by 6 bases, with 20 bases between. As DNA, the CDR3 is TGTGCCAGCAGCCCGCAATGGCTTCTGGGGGCCGGGGAGCTGTTTTTT. It encodes CASSPQWLLGAGELFF.

This clonotype was picked up a small number of times. The chain is built from TRBV28 and TRBJ2-2, with TRBD2 matching 7 bases. Unmatched junction bases numbered 6, after V lost 5 bases and J lost 0 bases. Per the germline V gene, CDR1 is MDHEN and CDR2 is SYDVKM. The CDR3 has 16 amino acids. The CDR3 loop reads CASSPPGGANTGELFF. The CDR3 coding sequence is TGTGCCAGCAGTCCCCCGGGGGGAGCGAACACCGGGGAGCTGTTTTTT.

The chain links TRBV29-1 to TRBJ2-5; 10 bases map to TRBD2. J was trimmed by 1 base and V by 8 bases; bases with no gene match: 4. Germline values: CDR1 SQVTM, CDR2 ANQGSEA. There are 13 residues in the CDR3. The CDR3 protein is CSTLAGSQETQYF. The CDR3 bases are TGCAGCACACTAGCGGGGAGCCAAGAGACCCAGTACTTC.

This clonotype came up a few times. The rearrangement joins TRBV27 to TRBJ2-3, with D possibly matching TRBD2 (6 bases). This CDR3 is built from 17 residues. The V end lost 6 bases, the J end lost 1 base, and 20 bases lay between the germline ends. The germline CDR1 and CDR2 sequences are MNHEY and SMNVEV (reference sequence). The CDR3 loop reads CASRFRALSSGTDTQYF. The DNA of the CDR3 is TGTGCCAGCAGGTTCAGGGCACTGTCTAGCGGCACAGATACGCAGTATTTT.